This T cell receptor (beta chain) emerged from a study of tumor-infiltrating lymphocytes in primary liver carcinoma. Study information: Maximum tumor diameters ranged from roughly 4 to 11 cm, stage T1-T3 N0M0.

A remark on this clonotype: Antigen unknown.

Investigators took RNA and DNA out together from 20-30 mg of unsorted bulk tissue. Surgeons treated the primary liver carcinoma of the patients by surgical resection. Chronic HBV infection, which was untreated, was present in the patients. CDR3 length: 15 residues. Study results and caveats: Blood fell significantly below tumors in its top-250-clone fraction (p = 0.039).

A constant-region primer served to make TCR beta cDNA from approximately 490 ng total RNA. Generation of the TCR beta libraries relied on three nested multiplex PCR rounds using slightly modified ARM-PCR. The two initial PCR rounds, around 11 cycles each, used TRBV1-TRBV30 forward and C-beta reverse primers. TCRdb re-called the multiplex PCR reads with MiXCR, one entry per CDR3 protein. The sample lists 90,000 to 150,000 distinct CDR3 sequences, 65% to 75% occurring once. The chain couples TRBV21-1 to TRBJ2-5; the D segment call TRBD1 is taken from the table without a DNA check. TRBV21-1 has pseudogene status. The specimen sequenced was tumor-adjacent normal liver tissue. The receptor was isolated from a woman in her sixties or seventies with primary liver carcinoma and hepatitis B virus infection. Written as DNA, the CDR3 is TGTGCCAGCAGCAAAGGGGGGACGGAACCAGAGACCCAGTACTTC. Its translation: CASSKGGTEPETQYF.